This T cell receptor (beta chain) was sequenced for a study of CD8 T cells in Susac syndrome. Sequencing of TCR beta, carried out with a high-throughput approach, was applied to CD8+ and CD4+ T cells from the blood. The multiple sclerosis controls, all treatment-naive patients, had relapsing-remitting disease that was stable or active. Random-hexamer reverse transcription was applied to about 0.45 to 1 ug RNA. An immunoSEQ multiplex PCR generated amplified TCR beta CDR3 products spanning 54 Vbeta and 13 Jbeta. MiXCR was run by TCRdb on the immunoSEQ multiplex PCR reads, yielding one entry per CDR3 protein. The sample records some 52,000 distinct CDR3 sequences, 90% to 95% being singletons. The germline V and J ends were trimmed by 7 bases and 1 base, with 20 bases remaining between them. Looked up from germline, CDR1 is SGHTA and CDR2 is FQGNSA. The CDR3 is 16 amino acids.

This clonotype was sampled from a human donor with multiple sclerosis. Input material: CD8+ T cells from PBMCs. The chain has TRBV7-2 and TRBJ2-7; a weak D match, TRBD2 (6 bases). The CDR3 spells CASNISLRRGSYEQYF. The CDR3 DNA reads TGTGCCAGCAACATTTCTTTGAGGAGGGGATCCTACGAGCAGTACTTC.